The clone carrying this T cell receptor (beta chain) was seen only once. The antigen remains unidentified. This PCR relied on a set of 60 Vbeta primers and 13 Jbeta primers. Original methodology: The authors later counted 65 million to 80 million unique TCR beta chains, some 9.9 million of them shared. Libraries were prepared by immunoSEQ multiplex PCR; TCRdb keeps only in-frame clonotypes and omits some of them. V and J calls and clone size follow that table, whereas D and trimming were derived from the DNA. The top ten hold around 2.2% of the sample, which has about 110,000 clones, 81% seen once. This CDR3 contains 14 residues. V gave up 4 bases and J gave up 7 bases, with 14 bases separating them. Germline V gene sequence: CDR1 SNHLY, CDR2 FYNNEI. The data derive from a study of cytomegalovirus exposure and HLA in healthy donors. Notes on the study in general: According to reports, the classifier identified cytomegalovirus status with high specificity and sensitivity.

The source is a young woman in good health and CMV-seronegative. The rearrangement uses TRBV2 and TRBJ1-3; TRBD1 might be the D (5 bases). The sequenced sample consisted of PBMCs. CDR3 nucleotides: TGTGCCAGCAGTGGGGGGGTCTATGGCAACACCATATATTTT. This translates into CASSGGVYGNTIYF.